A single sample is the source of the 9 T cell receptor beta chains below, sequenced in a study of response to subunit inactivated influenza vaccine. TCRdb recomputed calls from the RT-PCR reads with MiXCR, one row per CDR3 protein. The sample holds 650,000 to 800,000 distinct CDR3 sequences; 14% are singletons and the top ten take around 7%. The sequenced sample was PBMCs from blood, obtained around 15 days before vaccination. The source is a man over 45 who received an inactivated influenza vaccine.

This clonotype came up a few times. The rearrangement links TRBV3-1 to TRBJ1-2, with D unresolved. The CDR3 spans 12 residues. The germline V and J ends were trimmed by 1 base and 13 bases, with 13 bases remaining between them. Germline V gene data show CDR1 as LGHDT and CDR2 as YNNKEL (reference sequence). The chain's CDR3 is CASSQVMRALTF. CDR3 bases: TGTGCCAGCAGCCAAGTTATGCGGGCCCTCACCTTC.

V is TRBV12-3 or TRBV12-4 and J is TRBJ2-1, with 11 bases that match TRBD2. The V and J ends lost 4 bases and 3 bases, in that order; junction bases with no gene match: 11. This CDR3 region has 18 residues. The CDR3 nucleotides are TGTGCCAGCAGTTCTCTAGCGGGGGGACCCCGAAACTACAATGAGCAGTTCTTC. Translation: CASSSLAGGPRNYNEQFF.

This clonotype was observed a handful of times. The rearrangement links TRBV7-2 to TRBJ2-3; D is ambiguous. V was clipped by 2 bases and J by 2 bases, with 14 bases between them. Germline assignment: CDR1 SGHTA and CDR2 FQGNSA. The CDR3 length is 16 residues. In DNA, the CDR3 is TGTGCCAGCAGCTTAATCGACTTACTCATCACAGATACGCAGTATTTT. It specifies CASSLIDLLITDTQYF.

This chain joins TRBV20-1 and TRBJ2-3; TRBD1 matches at 9 bases. Germline assignment: CDR1 DFQATT and CDR2 SNEGSKA (reference sequence). The CDR3 loop spans 14 amino acids. The V gene end was trimmed by 2 bases and the J gene end by 3 bases; junction bases not matched to a gene: 3. DNA for the CDR3: TGCAGTGCTAGAAGGACAGGGGTGACAGATACGCAGTATTTT. This gives the protein CSARRTGVTDTQYF.

The chain recombines TRBV11-2 with TRBJ2-1; D possibly corresponds to TRBD2 (6 bases). Germline CDR1 and CDR2: SGHAT and FQNNGV. Trimming removed 0 bases from V and 0 bases from J, with 12 bases in between. CDR3 length: 17 amino acids. CDR3 protein: CASSLEASASSYNEQFF. CDR3 in DNA: TGTGCCAGCAGCTTAGAGGCTAGCGCGAGCTCCTACAATGAGCAGTTCTTC.

This clonotype was seen a handful of times. V gene TRBV6-1 combines with J gene TRBJ1-1; TRBD1 agrees at 8 bases. In germline, CDR1 is MNHNS, CDR2 SASEGT. The CDR3 has 15 residues. V shed 6 bases and J 5 bases; nucleotides not matched to a gene: 11. CDR3 in amino acids: CASRADGQGLTEAFF. DNA of the CDR3: TGTGCCAGCAGAGCCGATGGACAGGGCCTGACTGAAGCTTTCTTT.

J is TRBJ2-1 and V is TRBV29-1; 9 bases line up with TRBD2. V was clipped by 0 bases and J by 6 bases; unmatched bases: 9. The CDR3 has 16 residues. CDR1 and CDR2 (germline): SQVTM, ANQGSEA. The CDR3 is CSVEEGLARPGNEQFF. CDR3 DNA: TGCAGCGTTGAAGAAGGACTAGCGCGACCCGGCAATGAGCAGTTCTTC.

This clonotype was picked up a small number of times. The chain recombines TRBV19 with TRBJ2-1, with 12 bases lining up with TRBD2. Germline-derived CDR1 and CDR2 are LNHDA and SQIVND (reference sequence). With V trimmed by 3 bases and J by 7 bases, 4 bases remained unmatched. CDR3 length: 15 residues. The CDR3 reads CASSMLTSGRNEQFF. The CDR3, as DNA: TGTGCCAGTAGTATGCTGACTAGCGGGAGAAATGAGCAGTTCTTC.

This rearrangement joins TRBV7-9 to TRBJ1-1; no definite D call. The CDR3 has 12 amino acids. Germline CDR1 SEHNR, CDR2 FQNEAQ (reference sequence). V shed 8 bases and J shed 4 bases, with 11 bases lying between them. CDR3 protein: CASVGRSTEAFF. CDR3 DNA: TGTGCCAGCGTCGGCAGGAGCACTGAAGCTTTCTTT.